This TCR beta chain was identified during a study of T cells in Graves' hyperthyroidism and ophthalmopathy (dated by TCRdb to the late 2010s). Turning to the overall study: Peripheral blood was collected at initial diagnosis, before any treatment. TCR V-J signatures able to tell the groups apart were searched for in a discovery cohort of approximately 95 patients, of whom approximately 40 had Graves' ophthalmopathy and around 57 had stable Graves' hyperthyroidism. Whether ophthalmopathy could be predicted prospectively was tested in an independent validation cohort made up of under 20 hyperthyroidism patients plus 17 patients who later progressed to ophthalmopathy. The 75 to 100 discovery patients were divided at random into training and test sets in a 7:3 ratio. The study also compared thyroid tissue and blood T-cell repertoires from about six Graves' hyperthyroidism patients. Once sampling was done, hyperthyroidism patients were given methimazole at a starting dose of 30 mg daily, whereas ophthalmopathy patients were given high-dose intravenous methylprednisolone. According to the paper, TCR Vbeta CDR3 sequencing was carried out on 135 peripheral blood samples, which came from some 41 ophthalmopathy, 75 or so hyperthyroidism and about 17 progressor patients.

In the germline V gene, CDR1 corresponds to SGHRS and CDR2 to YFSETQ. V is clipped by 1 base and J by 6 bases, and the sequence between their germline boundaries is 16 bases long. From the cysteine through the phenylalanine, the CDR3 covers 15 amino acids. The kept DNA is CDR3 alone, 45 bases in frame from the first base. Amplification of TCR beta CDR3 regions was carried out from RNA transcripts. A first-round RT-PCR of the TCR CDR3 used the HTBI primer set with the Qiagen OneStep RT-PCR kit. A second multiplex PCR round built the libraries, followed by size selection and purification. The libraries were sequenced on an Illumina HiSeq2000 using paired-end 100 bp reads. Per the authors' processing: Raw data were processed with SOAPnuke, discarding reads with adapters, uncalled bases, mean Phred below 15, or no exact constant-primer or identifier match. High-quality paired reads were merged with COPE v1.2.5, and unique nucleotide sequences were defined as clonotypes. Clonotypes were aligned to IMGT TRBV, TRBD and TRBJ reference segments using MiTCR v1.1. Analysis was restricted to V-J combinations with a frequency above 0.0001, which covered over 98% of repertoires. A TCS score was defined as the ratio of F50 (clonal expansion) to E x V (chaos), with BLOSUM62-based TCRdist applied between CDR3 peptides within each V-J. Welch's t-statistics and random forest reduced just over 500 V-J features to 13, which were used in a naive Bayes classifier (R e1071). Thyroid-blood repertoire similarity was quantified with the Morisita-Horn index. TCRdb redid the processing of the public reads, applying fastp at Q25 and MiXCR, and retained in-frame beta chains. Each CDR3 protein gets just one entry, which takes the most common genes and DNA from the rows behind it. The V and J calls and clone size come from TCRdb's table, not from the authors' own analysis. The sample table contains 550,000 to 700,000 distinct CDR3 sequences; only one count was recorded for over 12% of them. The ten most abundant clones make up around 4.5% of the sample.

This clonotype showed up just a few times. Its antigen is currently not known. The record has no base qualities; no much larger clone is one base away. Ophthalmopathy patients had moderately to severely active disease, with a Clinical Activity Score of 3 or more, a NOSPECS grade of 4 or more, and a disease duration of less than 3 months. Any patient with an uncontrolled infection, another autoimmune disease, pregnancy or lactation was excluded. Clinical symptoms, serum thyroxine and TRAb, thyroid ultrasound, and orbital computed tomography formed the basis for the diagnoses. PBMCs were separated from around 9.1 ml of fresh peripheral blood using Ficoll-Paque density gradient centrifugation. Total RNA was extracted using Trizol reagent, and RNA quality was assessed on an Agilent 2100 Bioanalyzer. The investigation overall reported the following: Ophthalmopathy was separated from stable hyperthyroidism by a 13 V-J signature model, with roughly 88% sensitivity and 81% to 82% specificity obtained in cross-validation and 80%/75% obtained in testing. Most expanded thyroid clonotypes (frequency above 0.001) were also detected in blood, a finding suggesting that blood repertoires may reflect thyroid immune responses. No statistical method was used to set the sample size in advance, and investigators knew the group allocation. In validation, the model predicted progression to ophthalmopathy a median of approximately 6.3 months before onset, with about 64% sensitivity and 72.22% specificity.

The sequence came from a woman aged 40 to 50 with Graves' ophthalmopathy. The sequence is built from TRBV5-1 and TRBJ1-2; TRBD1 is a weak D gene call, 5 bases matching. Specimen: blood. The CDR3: CASSLLAGGIHGYTF. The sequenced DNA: TGCGCCAGCAGCTTGCTGGCCGGGGGGATCCATGGCTACACCTTC.